This passage covers 20 T cell receptor beta chains from one sample sequenced in a study of blood T cell repertoires in COVID-19. The method was immunoSEQ multiplex PCR; TCRdb's version includes in-frame clones alone and lacks a portion of them. The data contain 120,000 or so clones, approximately 85% of them singletons. Sequencing was carried out using peripheral blood. Receptors originate from a man aged 30 to 45 with COVID-19, enrolled during active disease.

V and J are TRBV11-3 and TRBJ2-5; weak D call: TRBD2 (6 bases). Per germline, CDR1 SGHNT and CDR2 YENEEA. V was cut by 4 bases and J by 5 bases, with 14 bases left in between. The CDR3 loop spans 14 amino acids. As DNA, the CDR3 is TGTGCCAGCAGCTCGAACGGTGGGGGGGAGACCCAGTACTTC. The encoded protein is CASSSNGGGETQYF.

The chain links TRBV30 to TRBJ2-5, with 9 bases lining up with TRBD1. This CDR3 region has 15 residues. V was clipped by 2 bases and J by 5 bases; unmatched bases: 9. The V gene's germline CDR1 is GTSNPN and CDR2 SVGIG (reference sequence). CDR3 in amino acids: CAWSTGTGFAETQYF. In DNA form, the CDR3 reads TGTGCCTGGAGTACCGGGACAGGGTTCGCTGAGACCCAGTACTTC. The whole variable domain, filled in from reference TRBV30 and TRBJ2-5, reads SQTIHQWPATLVQPVGSPLSLECTVEGTSNPNLYWYRQAAGRGLQLLFYSVGIGQISSEVPQNLSASRPQDRQFILSSKKLLLSDSGFYLCAWSTGTGFAETQYFGPGTRLLVL.

The rearrangement joins TRBV28 to TRBJ1-6, with unresolved D. The CDR3 has 13 residues. Germline loops: CDR1 MDHEN, CDR2 SYDVKM. With 3 bases removed from V and 8 bases from J, the gap between germline ends came to 8 bases. The CDR3: CASSFFRDSPLHF. CDR3 bases: TGTGCCAGCAGTTTTTTCCGGGATTCACCCCTCCACTTT.

The chain carries TRBV30 and TRBJ2-7, with TRBD1 matching over 9 bases. This CDR3 has 14 residues. The V and J ends lost 8 bases and 0 bases, in that order; junction bases with no gene match: 8. The germline CDR1 and CDR2 sequences are GTSNPN and SVGIG (reference sequence). The CDR3 DNA reads as TGTGCCGGAACCGGGACAGGGTTCTCCTACGAGCAGTACTTC. This encodes CAGTGTGFSYEQYF.

The chain is built from TRBV5-1 and TRBJ1-3, with a possible D match to TRBD1 (6 bases). CDR1 is SGHRS and CDR2 is YFSETQ in the germline V gene. CDR3 length: 14 amino acids. V shed 0 bases and J shed 6 bases, with 10 bases lying between them. The CDR3 region is CASSLEQGTNTIYF. The CDR3 DNA reads as TGCGCCAGCAGCTTGGAACAGGGAACAAACACCATATATTTT.

As to this clone: The identical CDR3 is also encoded by other nucleotide sequences in the sample. V is TRBV18 and J is TRBJ1-1; no clear D. V lost 4 bases to trimming and J lost 5 bases, with 17 bases between them. There are 15 residues in the CDR3. Germline assignment: CDR1 KGHSH and CDR2 LQKENI. This CDR3 is CASSRRVGRETEAFF. For the CDR3, the DNA is TGTGCCAGCTCACGACGTGTGGGAAGGGAGACTGAAGCTTTCTTT.

V is TRBV9 and J is TRBJ1-3, with 9 bases matching TRBD1. The CDR3 spans 16 residues. Per germline, CDR1 SGDLS and CDR2 YYNGEE. V dropped 2 bases and J dropped 4; count of bases not matched to a gene: 7. In DNA form, the CDR3 reads TGTGCCAGCAGCGTGGGACAGGGCTTAGACGGAAACACCATATATTTT. It encodes CASSVGQGLDGNTIYF.

The genes are TRBV12-3 or TRBV12-4 and TRBJ2-2, with 7 bases lining up with TRBD1. The ends lost 6 bases at V and 6 bases at J; junction bases unmatched: 4. The CDR3 contains 13 residues. DNA of the CDR3: TGTGCCAGCAGCCAACAGGGGCCCGGGGAGCTGTTTTTT. It codes for CASSQQGPGELFF.

The chain couples TRBV7-9 to TRBJ2-3; D gene ambiguous. V lost 2 bases to trimming and J lost 3 bases, with 9 bases between them. Germline V gene data show CDR1 as SEHNR and CDR2 as FQNEAQ (reference sequence). CDR3 length: 14 residues. As DNA, the CDR3 is TGTGCCAGCAGCTTAAGGTCCGGGACAGATACGCAGTATTTT. Translating gives CASSLRSGTDTQYF.

The chain is built from TRBV19 and TRBJ2-7; maybe TRBD1 (5 bases). Trimming cost V 3 bases and J 4 bases, with 10 bases left between them. CDR3 length: 13 residues. Per the germline V gene, CDR1 is LNHDA and CDR2 is SQIVND (reference sequence). The CDR3 here is CASSMQGGYEQYF. In nucleotides, the CDR3 is TGTGCCAGTAGTATGCAGGGTGGGTACGAGCAGTACTTC.

The V call is TRBV4-1, the J call TRBJ1-2, with unresolved D. Trimming stripped 0 bases from V and 4 bases from J, with 12 bases between. The CDR3 totals 15 residues. Germline V gives CDR1 MGHRA, CDR2 YSYEKL. The DNA for the CDR3 is TGCGCCAGCAGCCAAGAAGGCGCGGTCCCCTATGGCTACACCTTC. Protein: CASSQEGAVPYGYTF.

This clone was recorded once. This sequence joins TRBV27 and TRBJ2-1; 8 nucleotides match TRBD2. Germline-derived CDR1 and CDR2 are MNHEY and SMNVEV (reference sequence). There are 15 residues in the CDR3. With 2 bases clipped from V and 6 bases from J, the junction kept 6 bases outside the gene matches. The CDR3 DNA is TGTGCCAGCAGTTTAGGGCCAGCGGGAGCCAATGAGCAGTTCTTC. As protein: CASSLGPAGANEQFF.

This clone was detected only once. J is TRBJ2-1 and V is TRBV12-3 or TRBV12-4; tentatively, D is TRBD2 (6 bases). The ends were cut back, 3 bases at V and 6 bases at J, with 9 bases in the middle. CDR3 length: 13 amino acids. The CDR3 reads CASSFGGFNEQFF. CDR3 nucleotide sequence: TGTGCCAGCAGTTTTGGGGGGTTCAATGAGCAGTTCTTC.

The chain is built from TRBV20-1 and TRBJ2-5, with D uncertain. Germline V gives CDR1 DFQATT, CDR2 SNEGSKA (reference sequence). With 2 bases removed from V and 9 bases from J, the gap between germline ends came to 10 bases. CDR3 length: 11 amino acids. This CDR3 reads CSARLAVAQYF. CDR3 DNA sequence: TGCAGTGCTAGACTTGCGGTGGCCCAGTACTTC.

The chain is built from TRBV7-8 and TRBJ1-5; D not resolved. The CDR3 sequence is 15 residues long. CDR1 is SGHVS, CDR2 FQNEAQ, per germline. With 1 base removed from V and 3 bases from J, the gap between germline ends came to 10 bases. This chain's CDR3 is CASSLDGSLNQPQHF. CDR3 bases: TGTGCCAGCAGCTTAGATGGGAGCCTCAATCAGCCCCAGCATTTT.

This chain joins TRBV30 and TRBJ2-7; TRBD2 matches 8 bases. Unmatched junction bases numbered 10, after V lost 4 bases and J lost 2 bases. From germline, CDR1 is GTSNPN and CDR2 SVGIG (reference sequence). The CDR3 is made up of 15 amino acids. The CDR3 protein is CAWMVGGAGAYEQYF. CDR3 DNA sequence: TGTGCCTGGATGGTCGGGGGAGCGGGGGCCTACGAGCAGTACTTC.

The table lists this clone with a count of one. V is TRBV19 and J is TRBJ2-7; TRBD1 might be the D (6 bases). Trimming took off 7 bases at V and 4 bases at J, with 14 bases between the two ends. This CDR3 has 13 residues. Germline loops: CDR1 LNHDA, CDR2 SQIVND (reference sequence). The CDR3 sequence: CASNQAGTYEQYF. DNA for the CDR3: TGTGCCAGTAACCAAGCAGGGACATACGAGCAGTACTTC.

This rearrangement joins TRBV4-2 to TRBJ2-1; D is undetermined. V lost 0 bases and J 7 bases, leaving 13 bases between the germline ends. Looked up from germline, CDR1 is LGHNA and CDR2 is YNFKEQ. The CDR3 has 15 amino acids. Here the CDR3 DNA reads TGTGCCAGCAGCCAAGATCCATCGGCTAGGAATGAGCAGTTCTTC. Residues: CASSQDPSARNEQFF.

The J gene is TRBJ1-1, the V gene TRBV7-9, with D uncertain. Trimming shortened V by 4 bases and J by 10 bases, and 13 bases separated the two germline ends. This CDR3 region has 12 residues. The V gene's germline CDR1 is SEHNR and CDR2 FQNEAQ (reference sequence). CDR3 protein: CASSSNSGRAFF. In nucleotides, the CDR3 is TGTGCCAGCAGCTCCAATTCGGGTAGAGCTTTCTTT.

In regard to this clone: A read error may produce the germline difference seen at one junction end. The J gene is TRBJ2-3, the V gene TRBV2; 11 positions match TRBD2. The CDR3 sequence is 14 residues long. The germline V gene encodes CDR1 SNHLY and CDR2 FYNNEI. The CDR3 reads CASSTSGSTDTQYF. The DNA for the CDR3 is TGTGCCAGCAGCACTAGCGGGAGCACTGATACGCAGTATTTT.